The 21 T cell receptor beta chains given below trace back to one sample, sequenced in a study of T cell responses to AZD1222 COVID-19 vaccine. Assay used: immunoSEQ multiplex PCR; TCRdb lists only in-frame clones, some missing. Found here are 150,000 or so clones, around 90% of them singletons; the top ten hold around 1.4%. The sample in question was peripheral blood, obtained on day 0 of AZD1222 vaccination. The source of these receptors is an adult in good health.

The chain employs TRBV21-1 and TRBJ2-1; the table calls TRBD2, which could not be checked here. TRBV21-1 is given as a pseudogene. The CDR3 consists of 15 residues. The CDR3 spells CASSKSGSSYNEQFF. The CDR3 DNA sequence: TGTGCCAGCAGCAAAAGCGGAAGCTCCTACAATGAGCAGTTCTTC.

This clone occurred a few times. The chain carries TRBV5-1 and TRBJ1-2, with a weak D call TRBD1 (5 bases). Deletions cut 4 bases from V and 4 bases from J, with 17 bases between. The germline V gene encodes CDR1 SGHRS and CDR2 YFSETQ. The CDR3 is 15 amino acids. CDR3 amino acids: CASSPRGGEGYGYTF. In nucleotides, the CDR3 is TGCGCCAGCAGCCCACGGGGCGGGGAGGGCTATGGCTACACCTTC.

This clone showed up just a few times. This chain joins TRBV23-1 and TRBJ1-4, with D possibly being TRBD1 (6 bases). TRBV23-1 is reported as an ORF; its role is uncertain. The CDR3 contains 15 residues. Trimming shortened V by 8 bases and J by 2 bases, and 15 bases separated the two germline ends. The CDR3 spells CASGLGGRTNEKLFF. CDR3 DNA: TGCGCCAGCGGCCTGGGGGGGCGGACTAATGAAAAACTGTTTTTT.

This chain joins TRBV21-1 and TRBJ1-3. TRBV21-1 is a pseudogene. CDR3 length equals 14 residues. The CDR3 region has the DNA TGTGCCAGCAGCAAACGGGGTTGTGGAAACACCATATATTTT. It translates to CASSKRGCGNTIYF.

V is TRBV11-3 and J is TRBJ2-7; D is possibly TRBD1 (5 bases). The germline CDR1 and CDR2 sequences are SGHNT and YENEEA. This CDR3 contains 16 residues. Trimming cost V 0 bases and J 5 bases, with 17 bases left between them. In DNA form, the CDR3 reads TGTGCCAGCAGCTTAGACATCTCCCAGGGTTACAACGAGCAGTACTTC. Its translation: CASSLDISQGYNEQYF.

V gene TRBV27 combines with J gene TRBJ2-1, with D possibly being TRBD1 or TRBD2 (5 bases each). The V end was cut by 6 bases, the J end by 4 bases, with 13 bases between. Germline V gene sequence: CDR1 MNHEY, CDR2 SMNVEV (reference sequence). This CDR3 is 14 amino acids long. Written as DNA, the CDR3 is TGTGCCAGCAGGCAGGGTGTAGCGTACAATGAGCAGTTCTTC. Amino acids: CASRQGVAYNEQFF.

J is TRBJ1-2 and V is TRBV4-2; 8 nucleotides agree with TRBD1. The CDR3 runs 15 residues. The germline gives CDR1 LGHNA, CDR2 YNFKEQ. V shed 1 base and J 3 bases; nucleotides not matched to a gene: 4. CDR3 sequence reads: CASSQVPDRDYGYTF. The CDR3 DNA is TGTGCCAGCAGCCAAGTACCGGACAGGGACTATGGCTACACCTTC.

V usage is TRBV7-9 and J usage is TRBJ2-1, with 11 bases fitting TRBD2. The CDR3 has 17 residues. The ends lost 2 bases at V and 5 bases at J; junction bases unmatched: 8. Germline lookup yields CDR1 SEHNR and CDR2 FQNEAQ (reference sequence). The CDR3 loop reads CASSLRPTSGANNEQFF. The CDR3 region has the DNA TGTGCCAGCAGCTTACGCCCGACTAGCGGGGCTAACAATGAGCAGTTCTTC.

This clone has only a few counts. The J gene is TRBJ1-3, the V gene TRBV18; D not resolved. The V gene lost 3 bases and the J gene lost 4 bases, with 13 bases spanning the gap. The CDR3 contains 15 residues. CDR1 is KGHSH, CDR2 LQKENI, per germline. In DNA form, the CDR3 reads TGTGCCAGCTCACCCAATTCTTGGGAAGGAAACACCATATATTTT. Its protein product is CASSPNSWEGNTIYF.

This clone was detected once. The gene calls are TRBV12-3 or TRBV12-4 and TRBJ1-1; no definite D call. The V and J ends lost 3 bases and 3 bases respectively, with 8 bases between them. The length of the CDR3 is 13 residues. DNA for the CDR3: TGTGCCAGCAGTTTGGGTGTGGACACTGAAGCTTTCTTT. It codes for CASSLGVDTEAFF.

CDR3 nucleotides: TGTGCCAGCAGCGTAGAAGGGGGTAGCAATCAGCCCCAGCATTTT. Amino acid sequence: CASSVEGGSNQPQHF. This chain joins TRBV9 and TRBJ1-5; maybe TRBD1 (6 bases). The CDR3 loop spans 15 amino acids. Trimming took 0 bases from V and 0 from J, leaving 7 bases between them. CDR1 and CDR2 (germline): SGDLS, YYNGEE.

This sequence joins TRBV5-8 and TRBJ2-2; 7 bases agree with TRBD2. CDR3 length equals 15 residues. V dropped 3 bases and J dropped 4; count of bases not matched to a gene: 6. The V gene's germline CDR1 is SGHTS and CDR2 YDEGEE. As DNA, the CDR3 is TGTGCCAGCAGCTGGGGGGGTTCGGGCACCGGGGAGCTGTTTTTT. Translation gives CASSWGGSGTGELFF.

The CDR3 DNA follows: TGTGCCAGTAGGGGACTAGCGGAAAACTCCTACAATGAGCAGTTCTTC. Amino acid sequence: CASRGLAENSYNEQFF. The chain recombines TRBV19 with TRBJ2-1; the match to TRBD2 covers 11 bases. With V trimmed by 6 bases and J by 0 bases, 4 bases remained unmatched. The CDR3 has 16 amino acids. Germline CDR1 reads LNHDA; CDR2 reads SQIVND (reference sequence). The full variable domain, with the rest looked up from reference TRBV19 and TRBJ2-1, is DGGITQSPKYLFRKEGQNVTLSCEQNLNHDAMYWYRQDPGQGLRLIYYSQIVNDFQKGDIAEGYSVSREKKESFPLTVTSAQKNPTAFYLCASRGLAENSYNEQFFGPGTRLTVL.

In this sample, this clone turned up once. The chain joins TRBV5-1 to TRBJ2-7; TRBD1 matches 10 bases. V shed 1 base, J shed 3 bases, and the junction held 7 bases outside the gene matches. Germline loops: CDR1 SGHRS, CDR2 YFSETQ. The CDR3 runs to 16 residues. The chain's CDR3 is CASSLTGQGGGYEQYF. As DNA, the CDR3 is TGCGCCAGCAGCTTGACCGGACAGGGGGGAGGCTACGAGCAGTACTTC.

This sequence joins TRBV5-1 and TRBJ2-7; 7 positions agree with TRBD2. CDR3 length: 15 residues. J was trimmed by 1 base and V by 4 bases; bases with no gene match: 8. Germline V CDR1 and CDR2: SGHRS, YFSETQ. The CDR3 loop reads CASSVLGGPSYEQYF. CDR3 bases: TGCGCCAGCAGCGTCCTGGGAGGGCCTTCCTACGAGCAGTACTTC.

The chain combines TRBV5-1 with TRBJ2-5; 8 positions match TRBD2. The CDR3 consists of 12 residues. CDR1 is SGHRS, CDR2 YFSETQ, per germline. Trimming cost V 8 bases and J 6 bases; bases outside gene matches: 6. CDR3 coding DNA: TGCGCCAGTGGACTAGCTAAAAAGACCCAGTACTTC. Its protein is CASGLAKKTQYF. The full variable domain, completed using reference TRBV5-1 and TRBJ2-5, is KAGVTQTPRYLIKTRGQQVTLSCSPISGHRSVSWYQQTPGQGLQFLFEYFSETQRNKGNFPGRFSGRQFSNSRSEMNVSTLELGDSALYLCASGLAKKTQYFGPGTRLLVL.

The chain has TRBV6-6 and TRBJ1-1; D may be TRBD1 (5 bases). The CDR3 is 15 residues long. V was clipped by 6 bases and J by 11 bases, with 25 bases between them. Germline CDR1 reads MNHNY; CDR2 reads SVGAGI (reference sequence). CDR3 amino acids: CASRPGREDLLEAFF. In DNA, the CDR3 is TGTGCCAGCAGACCCGGCAGGGAGGATCTTCTTGAGGCTTTCTTT.

The chain carries TRBV19 and TRBJ2-4; the D is unclear. Germline assignment: CDR1 LNHDA and CDR2 SQIVND (reference sequence). This CDR3 has 15 amino acids. V was cut by 2 bases and J by 2 bases, with 10 bases left in between. CDR3 protein: CASSIQILTKNIQYF. CDR3 coding DNA: TGTGCCAGTAGTATACAGATTCTAACCAAAAACATTCAGTACTTC.

The J gene is TRBJ1-5, the V gene TRBV28; TRBD1 matches 7 bases. Germline V gene sequence: CDR1 MDHEN, CDR2 SYDVKM. V dropped 0 bases and J dropped 1; count of bases not matched to a gene: 3. The length of the CDR3 is 16 residues. CDR3 DNA sequence: TGTGCCAGCAGTTTATGGACAGGGATCAGCAATCAGCCCCAGCATTTT. Amino acid sequence: CASSLWTGISNQPQHF.

The chain couples TRBV9 to TRBJ2-3; TRBD2 aligns across 9 bases. CDR1 and CDR2 (germline): SGDLS, YYNGEE. The CDR3 is 16 amino acids. V lost 6 bases, J lost 5 bases, and 13 bases stayed unmatched. The CDR3 here is CASNPISSGVRDTQYF. The CDR3 region has the DNA TGTGCCAGCAACCCAATATCTAGCGGGGTACGAGATACGCAGTATTTT.

V is TRBV10-3 and J is TRBJ1-2; 8 positions agree with TRBD1. Germline V lookup: CDR1 ENHRY, CDR2 SYGVKD. The CDR3 has 15 amino acids. The J segment lost 2 bases and the V segment lost 5 bases, leaving 7 bases of the junction unmatched. CDR3 region: CAISMDRVQNYGYTF. CDR3 DNA sequence: TGTGCCATCAGTATGGACAGGGTACAGAACTATGGCTACACCTTC.